This TCR beta chain was identified during a study of regulatory dendritic cells for organ transplantation. Broader study findings: Regulatory dendritic cells appeared to expand memory CD8+ clones less than mature ones.

As regards this clone: Its antigen remains unidentified.

CDR1 is SGHDT and CDR2 is YYEEEE in the germline V gene. The length of the CDR3 is 16 residues. Deletions cut 3 bases from V and 1 base from J, with 14 bases between. Allogeneic regulatory or mature dendritic cells were co-cultured for less than 6 days with CFSE-labeled sorted T cells at 1:10. Data came from immunoSEQ multiplex PCR; TCRdb stores just in-frame clones and leaves some out. The profile shows 7,500 to 8,500 clones, roughly 64% of them singletons. The sample consisted of memory CD4+ T cells from blood cultured with dendritic cells. Subset described: CD45RO+ memory T cells. V usage is TRBV5-6 and J usage is TRBJ1-5; the D is unclear. The sequence was collected from a human donor in good health. DNA for the CDR3: TGTGCCAGCAGCTCAAGAAACATCGGGAGCAATCAGCCCCAGCATTTT. It yields the protein CASSSRNIGSNQPQHF.